A single sample is the source of the 23 T cell receptor beta chains below, sequenced in a study of type 1 regulatory T cells. No antigens are known for them. TCRdb reprocessed the reads with MiXCR, giving one entry per CDR3 protein. This sample has 20,000 to 25,000 distinct CDR3 sequences; 72% occur once, and the top ten carry 12% to 15%. Sequences were obtained from cultured T cells, either the whole culture or a sorted T cell fraction (not recorded which). Subset: Tr1-enriched cell product generated in vitro against host alloantigens. The receptors stem from a human donor in good health.

V is TRBV5-1 and J is TRBJ2-6; unclear D gene. The V end lost 0 bases, the J end lost 0 bases, and 7 bases lay between the germline ends. The CDR3 totals 16 residues. The germline CDR1 and CDR2 sequences are SGHRS and YFSETQ. The DNA of the CDR3 is TGCGCCAGCAGCTTGGCAGCTAGCTCTGGGGCCAACGTCCTGACTTTC. It codes for CASSLAASSGANVLTF.

The chain joins TRBV5-5 to TRBJ2-3; 8 nucleotides agree with TRBD2. This CDR3 contains 18 residues. The germline V gene encodes CDR1 SGHKS and CDR2 YYEKEE (reference sequence). With V trimmed by 4 bases and J by 0 bases, 13 bases remained unmatched. The CDR3 DNA sequence: TGTGCCAGCAGCCTAAGAGCAGCGGGGGTAACGAGCACAGATACGCAGTATTTT. Translating gives CASSLRAAGVTSTDTQYF. The variable domain in full, completed from reference TRBV5-5 and TRBJ2-3, reads DAGVTQSPTHLIKTRGQQVTLRCSPISGHKSVSWYQQVLGQGPQFIFQYYEKEERGRGNFPDRFSARQFPNYSSELNVNALLLGDSALYLCASSLRAAGVTSTDTQYFGPGTRLTVL.

This clonotype was counted a few times. The chain has TRBV18 and TRBJ2-5; a weak D match, TRBD1 (5 bases). The CDR3 is 14 amino acids. V shed 0 bases and J shed 6 bases, with 11 bases lying between them. CDR1 and CDR2 (germline): KGHSH, LQKENI. CDR3 nucleotide sequence: TGTGCCAGCTCACCACCGGGGCAGGGAAAGACCCAGTACTTC. Residues: CASSPPGQGKTQYF.

The V and J genes are TRBV11-2 and TRBJ1-2; the D gene is possibly TRBD1 (5 bases). CDR3 size: 16 residues. V was cut by 0 bases and J by 9 bases, with 20 bases left in between. The germline CDR1 and CDR2 sequences are SGHAT and FQNNGV. As DNA, the CDR3 is TGTGCCAGCAGCTTAGAGTCCGCGGGACCTACTCTAAGCTACACCTTC. Translated, it gives CASSLESAGPTLSYTF.

This rearrangement joins TRBV7-3 to TRBJ2-3; 12 bases fit TRBD2. With V trimmed by 4 bases and J by 6 bases, 8 bases remained unmatched. This CDR3 contains 16 residues. The V gene's germline CDR1 is SGHTA and CDR2 FQGTGA. CDR3 sequence (DNA): TGTGCCAGCAGCTCCGGACTAGCGGGGATGGATGATACGCAGTATTTT. Its protein product is CASSSGLAGMDDTQYF.

The V gene is TRBV10-3, the J gene TRBJ2-2, with 7 bases matching TRBD1. The CDR3 extends over 16 amino acids. The J segment lost 3 bases and the V segment lost 3 bases, leaving 7 bases of the junction unmatched. Germline CDR1 ENHRY, CDR2 SYGVKD. The CDR3 sequence is CAISDHRGYDTGELFF. The CDR3 nucleotides read TGTGCCATCAGTGACCACAGGGGATATGACACCGGGGAGCTGTTTTTT.

This clonotype was detected a few times. The chain recombines TRBV7-2 with TRBJ2-7, with a possible D match to TRBD2 (5 bases). The CDR3 sequence is 15 residues long. The V and J ends lost 5 bases and 0 bases respectively, with 14 bases between them. CDR1 and CDR2 (germline): SGHTA, FQGNSA. CDR3 in DNA: TGTGCCAGCAGCCACGCGAGGGTTAACTCCTACGAGCAGTACTTC. This encodes CASSHARVNSYEQYF. The full variable domain, with the rest looked up from reference TRBV7-2 and TRBJ2-7, is GAGVSQSPSNKVTEKGKDVELRCDPISGHTALYWYRQSLGQGLEFLIYFQGNSAPDKSGLPSDRFSAERTGGSVSTLTIQRTQQEDSAVYLCASSHARVNSYEQYFGPGTRLTVT.

This clonotype has only a few counts. The rearrangement links TRBV6-1 to TRBJ1-2; no clear D gene. Per the germline V gene, CDR1 is MNHNS and CDR2 is SASEGT. V gave up 7 bases and J gave up 3 bases, with 12 bases separating them. This CDR3 comprises 13 residues. The DNA for the CDR3 is TGTGCCAGCACGCCGGAGCTATACTATGGCTACACCTTC. Translation gives CASTPELYYGYTF.

The chain joins TRBV28 to TRBJ1-4; D unresolved. V lost 5 bases to trimming and J lost 5 bases, with 18 bases between them. This CDR3 region has 16 residues. The germline V gene has CDR1 MDHEN and CDR2 SYDVKM. The CDR3 here is CASSPPPGRPNEKLFF. CDR3 coding DNA: TGTGCCAGCAGTCCCCCCCCGGGCAGGCCGAATGAAAAACTGTTTTTT.

This rearrangement joins TRBV2 to TRBJ2-2, with 7 bases matching TRBD1. Germline V gene sequence: CDR1 SNHLY, CDR2 FYNNEI. The CDR3 is 14 residues long. With V trimmed by 6 bases and J by 6 bases, 7 bases remained unmatched. The chain's CDR3 is CASRPGGRSGELFF. As DNA, the CDR3 is TGTGCCAGCAGACCAGGGGGAAGGTCCGGGGAGCTGTTTTTT. The whole variable domain, filled in from reference TRBV2 and TRBJ2-2, reads EPEVTQTPSHQVTQMGQEVILRCVPISNHLYFYWYRQILGQKVEFLVSFYNNEISEKSEIFDDQFSVERPDGSNFTLKIRSTKLEDSAMYFCASRPGGRSGELFFGEGSRLTVL.

The chain joins TRBV3-1 to TRBJ1-5, with TRBD1 matching over 9 bases. Germline V gives CDR1 LGHDT, CDR2 YNNKEL (reference sequence). J gave up 5 bases and V 2 bases, and 10 bases lay outside the gene matches. The CDR3 is 17 amino acids. CDR3: CASSQLPPGQGHQPQHF. The CDR3 DNA sequence: TGTGCCAGCAGCCAATTACCCCCTGGACAGGGGCATCAGCCCCAGCATTTT.

This clonotype was recorded a few times. The chain uses TRBV9 and TRBJ2-2, with TRBD2 identical over 10 bases. The CDR3 runs to 17 residues. Unmatched junction bases numbered 11, after V lost 3 bases and J lost 6 bases. CDR1 SGDLS and CDR2 YYNGEE come from the germline V gene. The CDR3 is CASSANRAGGLSGELFF. In nucleotides, the CDR3 is TGTGCCAGCAGCGCCAACCGAGCGGGGGGGCTTTCCGGGGAGCTGTTTTTT.

This clonotype came up once. The chain employs TRBV7-3 and TRBJ1-6; D is possibly TRBD1 (6 bases). Germline assignment: CDR1 SGHTA and CDR2 FQGTGA. The V end was cut by 3 bases, the J end by 8 bases, with 11 bases between. The CDR3 is made up of 14 amino acids. In nucleotides, the CDR3 is TGTGCCAGCAGCTTTGGGACAAACCATTCACCCCTCCACTTT. Its protein product is CASSFGTNHSPLHF.

This clonotype was counted between two and nine times. One end of the junction does not line up with germline, which may come from a read error. V and J are TRBV20-1 and TRBJ1-1; the D gene is possibly TRBD1 (6 bases). Per germline, CDR1 DFQATT and CDR2 SNEGSKA (reference sequence). The CDR3 has 13 amino acids. The CDR3 loop reads CSARFRGNSEAFF. DNA of the CDR3: TGCAGTGCCAGATTTAGGGGGAACTCTGAAGCTTTCTTT.

V is TRBV6-2 or TRBV6-3 and J is TRBJ1-2; D not certain. Germline V gene sequence: CDR1 MNHEY, CDR2 SVGEGT. V lost 5 bases to trimming and J lost 0 bases, with 10 bases between them. This CDR3 contains 14 residues. The CDR3: CASSPERTNYGYTF. CDR3 coding DNA: TGTGCCAGCAGTCCCGAGAGGACTAACTATGGCTACACCTTC.

The chain employs TRBV12-3 or TRBV12-4 and TRBJ1-2, with D uncertain. The CDR3 length is 14 residues. The ends were cut back, 8 bases at V and 0 bases at J, with 13 bases in the middle. DNA for the CDR3: TGTGCCAGCGGATCGCGGATAGCTAACTATGGCTACACCTTC. Its translation: CASGSRIANYGYTF.

The chain recombines TRBV3-1 with TRBJ1-6, with 7 bases identical to TRBD1. The V gene end was trimmed by 3 bases and the J gene end by 7 bases; junction bases not matched to a gene: 6. The CDR3 covers 15 residues. CDR1 and CDR2 (germline): LGHDT, YNNKEL (reference sequence). The CDR3 DNA is TGTGCCAGCAGCCACCCGGGACAGTGGAATTCACCCCTCCACTTT. This translates into CASSHPGQWNSPLHF. Full variable domain (outside the CDR3, taken from reference TRBV3-1 and TRBJ1-6): DTAVSQTPKYLVTQMGNDKSIKCEQNLGHDTMYWYKQDSKKFLKIMFSYNNKELIINETVPNRFSPKSPDKAHLNLHINSLELGDSAVYFCASSHPGQWNSPLHFGNGTRLTVT.

This clonotype came up once. CDR3 DNA sequence: TGCGCCAGCAGCCGCCAGGGAGGTCAGAACACCGGGGAGCTGTTTTTT. Its translation: CASSRQGGQNTGELFF. The chain employs TRBV5-1 and TRBJ2-2; maybe TRBD2 (6 bases). Trimming took 4 bases from V and 1 from J, leaving 14 bases between them. Looked up from germline, CDR1 is SGHRS and CDR2 is YFSETQ. The CDR3 spans 16 residues.

This clonotype was observed a handful of times. The chain has TRBV12-3 or TRBV12-4 and TRBJ1-2; 7 bases line up with TRBD1. Trimming took 3 bases from V and 2 from J; bases not matched to a gene: 6. The CDR3 consists of 15 residues. The DNA of the CDR3 is TGTGCCAGCAGTTTTGGCCCCAGGGGGAACTATGGCTACACCTTC. Encoded protein: CASSFGPRGNYGYTF.

The chain uses TRBV7-2 and TRBJ2-3; D gene uncertain. The CDR3 is made up of 10 amino acids. Germline loops: CDR1 SGHTA, CDR2 FQGNSA. With 6 bases removed from V and 4 bases from J, the gap between germline ends came to 2 bases. The CDR3 nucleotides read TGTGCCAGCAGTTCAGATACGCAGTATTTT. The encoded protein is CASSSDTQYF.

This CDR3 reads CASSERAGQGRRETQYF. For the CDR3, the DNA is TGTGCCAGCAGTGAAAGGGCCGGACAGGGGAGGAGGGAGACCCAGTACTTC. The chain employs TRBV25-1 and TRBJ2-5, with 9 nucleotides matching TRBD1. This CDR3 spans 17 amino acids. Germline-derived CDR1 and CDR2 are MGHDK and SYGVNS. V trimming: 2 bases; J trimming: 5 bases; junction bases outside the gene matches: 12.

This clonotype occurred a few times. The CDR3 reads CASSYFSDTEAFF. CDR3 nucleotides: TGTGCCAGCAGTTACTTCAGCGACACTGAAGCTTTCTTT. This chain connects TRBV6-5 to TRBJ1-1; D gene unclear. Germline V gene sequence: CDR1 MNHEY, CDR2 SVGAGI. V was cut by 1 base and J by 3 bases, with 6 bases left in between. CDR3 length: 13 residues.

This rearrangement joins TRBV4-1 to TRBJ1-2, with D perhaps matching TRBD1 (5 bases). There are 16 residues in the CDR3. CDR1 and CDR2 from the germline V gene are MGHRA and YSYEKL. V was pared by 4 bases and J by 0 bases, with 15 bases between. This CDR3 reads CASSLETAIPNYGYTF. Here the CDR3 DNA reads TGCGCCAGCAGCCTGGAGACAGCGATTCCTAACTATGGCTACACCTTC.